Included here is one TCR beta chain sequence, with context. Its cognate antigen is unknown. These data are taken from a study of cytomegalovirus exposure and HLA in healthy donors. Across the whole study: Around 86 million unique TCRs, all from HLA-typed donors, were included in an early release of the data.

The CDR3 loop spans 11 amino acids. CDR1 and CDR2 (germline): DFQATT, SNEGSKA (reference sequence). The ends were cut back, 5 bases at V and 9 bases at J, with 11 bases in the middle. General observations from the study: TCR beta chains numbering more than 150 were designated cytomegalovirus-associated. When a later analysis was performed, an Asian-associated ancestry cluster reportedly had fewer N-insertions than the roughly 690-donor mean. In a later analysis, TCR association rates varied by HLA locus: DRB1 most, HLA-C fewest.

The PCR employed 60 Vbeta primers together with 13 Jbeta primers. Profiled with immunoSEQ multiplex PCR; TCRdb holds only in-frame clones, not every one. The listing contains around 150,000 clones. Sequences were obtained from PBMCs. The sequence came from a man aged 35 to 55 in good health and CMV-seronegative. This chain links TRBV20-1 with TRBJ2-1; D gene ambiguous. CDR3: CSAFRQTEQFF. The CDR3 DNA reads TGCAGTGCTTTTCGACAAACTGAGCAGTTCTTC.